The following is a TCR beta chain sequence with its context. Ten or more counts support this clonotype. What antigen it recognizes has not been identified. No clone much larger than this one lies a single base away; base qualities are absent. This sample was taken from a study of T-cell reconstitution after alpha-beta-depleted transplantation in children (dated by TCRdb to the mid-2010s). In terms of the full investigation: Using TCR repertoire profiling, the study followed T-cell immune reconstitution in a quantitative way in children after TCRalphabeta/CD19-depleted allogeneic hematopoietic cell transplantation.

V and J lose 6 bases and 14 bases, and a span of 10 bases separates them. CDR1 is given as DFQATT and CDR2 as SNEGSKA, both from the germline V gene (reference sequence). The CDR3 measures 8 amino acids from cysteine to phenylalanine. Left in the record is the CDR3 DNA by itself, 24 bases read in frame from the first base. Library preparation employed PCR. Sequencing was performed on an Illumina HiSeq 2500. TCR libraries were prepared with molecular barcoding, using unique molecular identifiers to normalize TCRbeta repertoire quantification. In-frame beta chains were kept once TCRdb had trimmed the public reads at Q25 with fastp and called clones with MiXCR. A single entry per CDR3 protein holds the most common genes and DNA from its merged rows. This sample lists 600,000 to 700,000 distinct CDR3 sequences; roughly 17% were detected once. The ten largest clonotypes hold 0.9% to 1.2% of the sample.

The material sequenced was PBMCs from the stem cell graft donor, taken from the stem cell graft. This receptor chain uses TRBV20-1 and TRBJ1-1; TRBD1 is perhaps the D gene, given 5 matching bases. This sequence originates from a human donor who donated a stem cell graft to a child with acute myeloid leukemia. The nucleotides read TGCAGTGCCACTACAGGCTTCTTT. It codes for CSATTGFF.